This record covers a single TCR beta chain. CDR1 is LNHDA and CDR2 is SQIVND in the germline V gene (reference sequence). Trimming cost V 10 bases and J 3 bases; bases outside gene matches: 7. The CDR3 runs 13 residues. The data belong to a study of blood T cell repertoires in COVID-19. Assay used: immunoSEQ multiplex PCR; TCRdb lists only in-frame clones, some missing. Of roughly 70,000 clones detected, 75% to 90% appear once; the ten largest clones hold around 6%. The chain links TRBV19 to TRBJ2-3; 7 nucleotides agree with TRBD1. Sequencing was performed on peripheral blood. The sequence came from a man aged 80 or over with COVID-19, enrolled during active disease. The CDR3 loop is CATRGPGTDTQYF. The CDR3 DNA reads TGTGCCACGAGGGGGCCGGGGACAGATACGCAGTATTTT.